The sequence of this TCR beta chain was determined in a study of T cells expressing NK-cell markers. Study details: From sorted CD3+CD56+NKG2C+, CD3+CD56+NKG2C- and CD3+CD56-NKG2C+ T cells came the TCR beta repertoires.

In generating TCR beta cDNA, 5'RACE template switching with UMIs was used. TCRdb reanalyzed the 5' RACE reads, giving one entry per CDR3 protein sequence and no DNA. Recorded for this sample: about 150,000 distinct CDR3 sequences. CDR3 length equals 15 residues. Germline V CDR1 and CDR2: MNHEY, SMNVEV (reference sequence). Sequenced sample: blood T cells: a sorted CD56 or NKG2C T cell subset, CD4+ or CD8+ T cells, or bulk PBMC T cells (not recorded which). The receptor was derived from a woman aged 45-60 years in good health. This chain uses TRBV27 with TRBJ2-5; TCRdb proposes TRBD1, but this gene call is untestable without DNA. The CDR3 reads CASSPGDGLKETQYF.